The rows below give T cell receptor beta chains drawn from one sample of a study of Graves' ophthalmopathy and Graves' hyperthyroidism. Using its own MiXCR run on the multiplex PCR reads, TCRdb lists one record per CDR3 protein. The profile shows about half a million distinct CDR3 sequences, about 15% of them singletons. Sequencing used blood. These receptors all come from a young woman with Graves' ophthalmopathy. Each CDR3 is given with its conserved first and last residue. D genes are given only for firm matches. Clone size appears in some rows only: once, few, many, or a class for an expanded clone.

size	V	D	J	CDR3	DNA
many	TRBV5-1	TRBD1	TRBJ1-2	CASSNPGQAYGYTF	TGCGCCAGCAGCAACCCGGGACAGGCTTATGGCTACACCTTC
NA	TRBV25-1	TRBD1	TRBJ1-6	CASSEGPTGETYNSPLHF	TGTGCCAGCAGTGAAGGACCTACAGGGGAAACCTATAATTCACCCCTCCACTTT
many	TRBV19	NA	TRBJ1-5	CASSLRDTNQPQHF	TGTGCCAGTAGCCTGAGGGACACCAATCAGCCCCAGCATTTT
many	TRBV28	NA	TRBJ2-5	CASSPPGEWKTQYF	TGTGCCAGCAGCCCTCCAGGGGAGTGGAAGACCCAGTACTTC
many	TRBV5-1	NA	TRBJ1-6	CASSPQGNSPLHF	TGCGCCAGCAGCCCTCAGGGGAATTCACCCCTCCACTTT
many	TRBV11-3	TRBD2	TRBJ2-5	CASSLLAGSTQYF	TGTGCCAGCAGCTTATTAGCGGGGAGTACCCAGTACTTC
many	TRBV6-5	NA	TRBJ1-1	CASVSADSKGNTEAFF	TGTGCCAGCGTTTCGGCCGATTCAAAGGGGAACACTGAAGCTTTCTTT
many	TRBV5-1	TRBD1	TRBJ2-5	CASADRGRETQYF	TGCGCCAGCGCGGACAGGGGTCGGGAGACCCAGTACTTC
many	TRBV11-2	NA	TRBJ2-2	CASSLGPETGELFF	TGTGCCAGCAGCTTAGGACCGGAAACCGGGGAGCTGTTTTTT
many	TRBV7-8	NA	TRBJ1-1	CATRNGMNTEAFF	TGTGCCACCCGGAACGGTATGAACACTGAAGCTTTCTTT
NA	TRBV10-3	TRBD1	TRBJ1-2	CATSDSETGVYGYTF	TGTGCCACCAGTGATTCTGAGACAGGGGTCTATGGCTACACCTTC
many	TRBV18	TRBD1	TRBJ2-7	CASSPPPGQGSNEQYF	TGTGCCAGCTCACCACCGCCGGGACAGGGGTCTAACGAGCAGTACTTC
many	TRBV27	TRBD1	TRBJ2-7	CASSPIRDRFYEQYF	TGTGCCAGCAGTCCGATCCGGGACAGATTCTACGAGCAGTACTTC
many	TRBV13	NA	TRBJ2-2	CASSSSGVFANTGELFF	TGTGCCAGCAGCTCGTCAGGGGTCTTTGCGAACACCGGGGAGCTGTTTTTT
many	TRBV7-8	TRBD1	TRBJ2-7	CASRGGQGAYEQYF	TGTGCCAGCAGGGGGGGACAGGGGGCCTACGAGCAGTACTTC
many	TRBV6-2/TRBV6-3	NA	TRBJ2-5	CASSYVGGGTQYF	TGTGCCAGCAGTTACGTTGGAGGCGGGACCCAGTACTTC
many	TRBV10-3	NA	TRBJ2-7	CAISESGGYYEQYF	TGTGCCATCAGTGAGTCGGGGGGATACTACGAGCAGTACTTC
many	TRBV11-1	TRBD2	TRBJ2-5	CASRFSGTRSRAAETQYF	TGTGCCAGCAGATTCAGTGGGACTAGAAGCCGAGCGGCGGAGACCCAGTACTTC
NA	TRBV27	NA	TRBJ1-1	CASSLLGVTEAFF	TGTGCCAGCAGTTTATTGGGGGTCACTGAAGCTTTCTTT
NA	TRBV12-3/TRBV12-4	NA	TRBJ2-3	CASSLNQRTDTQYF	TGTGCCAGCAGTTTAAATCAGAGGACAGATACGCAGTATTTT
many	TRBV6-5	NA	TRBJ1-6	CASSYKVGSSYNSPLHF	TGTGCCAGCAGTTACAAGGTGGGAAGCTCCTATAATTCACCCCTCCACTTT
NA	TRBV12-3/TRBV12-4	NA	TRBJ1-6	CASSLWQSPLHF	TGTGCCAGCAGTTTGTGGCAGTCACCCCTCCACTTT
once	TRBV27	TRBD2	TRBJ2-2	CASSPWTSEGIGELFF	TGTGCCAGCAGTCCGTGGACTAGCGAGGGTATCGGGGAGCTGTTTTTT
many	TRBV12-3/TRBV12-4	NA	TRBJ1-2	CASSFYRVYGYTF	TGTGCCAGCAGTTTCTACCGGGTTTACGGCTACACCTTC
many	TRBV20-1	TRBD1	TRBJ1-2	CSAPDREYGYTF	TGCAGTGCCCCAGACAGGGAGTATGGCTACACCTTC
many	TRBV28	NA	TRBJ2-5	CASSLGGTQETQYF	TGTGCCAGCAGTTTAGGCGGGACCCAAGAGACCCAGTACTTC
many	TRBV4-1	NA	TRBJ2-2	CASSQEPGAVTGELFF	TGCGCCAGCAGCCAAGAACCGGGGGCGGTTACCGGGGAGCTGTTTTTT
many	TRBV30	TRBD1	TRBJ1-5	CAWSRGTGYSNQPQHF	TGTGCCTGGAGTCGAGGGACAGGCTATAGCAATCAGCCCCAGCATTTT
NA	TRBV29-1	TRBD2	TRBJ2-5	CSVEETSGGLARTQYF	TGCAGCGTTGAAGAGACTAGCGGGGGGCTCGCGAGGACCCAGTACTTC
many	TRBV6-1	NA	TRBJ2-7	CASSEHTYEQYF	TGTGCCAGCAGTGAACACACCTACGAGCAGTACTTC
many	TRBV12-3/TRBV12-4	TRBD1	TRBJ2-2	CASQTGEVAGELFF	TGTGCCAGCCAGACAGGGGAGGTGGCCGGGGAGCTGTTTTTT
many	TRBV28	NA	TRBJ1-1	CASSLWGHTEAFF	TGTGCCAGCAGTCTTTGGGGACACACTGAAGCTTTCTTT
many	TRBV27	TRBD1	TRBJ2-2	CASSLMGRGRGELFF	TGTGCCAGCAGCTTAATGGGCAGGGGGCGCGGGGAGCTGTTTTTT
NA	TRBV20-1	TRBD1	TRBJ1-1	CSAKQGAGTEAFF	TGCAGTGCTAAACAGGGGGCGGGAACTGAAGCTTTCTTT
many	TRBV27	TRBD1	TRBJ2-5	CASNARGTGETQYF	TGTGCCAGCAACGCCCGTGGGACAGGGGAGACCCAGTACTTC
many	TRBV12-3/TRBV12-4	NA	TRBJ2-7	CASSFVQGGAEQYF	TGTGCCAGCAGTTTTGTACAGGGTGGTGCCGAGCAGTACTTC
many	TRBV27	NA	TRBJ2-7	CASSPLQGTGYEQYF	TGTGCCAGCAGTCCGCTACAGGGTACGGGCTACGAGCAGTACTTC
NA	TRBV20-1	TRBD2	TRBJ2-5	CSAIGGGETQYF	TGCAGTGCTATTGGGGGGGGTGAGACCCAGTACTTC
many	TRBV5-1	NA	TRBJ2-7	CASSLNSGGSYEQYF	TGCGCCAGCAGCTTGAATTCAGGCGGTTCCTACGAGCAGTACTTC
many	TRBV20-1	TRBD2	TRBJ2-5	CSARTSGRVEETQYF	TGCAGTGCTAGGACTAGCGGGAGGGTGGAGGAGACCCAGTACTTC
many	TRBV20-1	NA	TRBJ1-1	CSAQFAGPMNTEAFF	TGCAGTGCCCAGTTCGCGGGGCCGATGAACACTGAAGCTTTCTTT
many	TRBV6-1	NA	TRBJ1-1	CASSETPNTEAFF	TGTGCCAGCAGTGAAACCCCGAACACTGAAGCTTTCTTT